What follows are 23 T cell receptor beta chains derived from one specimen sequenced in a study of blood T cell repertoires in COVID-19. The data were produced by immunoSEQ multiplex PCR, yet TCRdb's version contains in-frame clones alone and is incomplete. The repertoire holds around 290,000 clones, with 70% to 90% as singletons. Source material: peripheral blood. Source of these receptors: a woman in her 70s with COVID-19, enrolled during active disease.

This chain connects TRBV7-2 to TRBJ2-1; TRBD1 matches 8 bases. This CDR3 region has 14 residues. Germline CDR1 reads SGHTA; CDR2 reads FQGNSA. Trimming took 5 bases from V and 6 from J; bases not matched to a gene: 6. The CDR3 loop reads CASSPRTGINEQFF. The CDR3 nucleotides are TGTGCCAGCAGCCCCAGGACAGGGATCAATGAGCAGTTCTTC.

Only one count was recorded for this clone. The chain carries TRBV12-3 or TRBV12-4 and TRBJ1-2; D remains unclear. V was trimmed by 0 bases and J by 4 bases, leaving 6 bases between them. The CDR3 loop spans 13 amino acids. CDR3 DNA sequence: TGTGCCAGCAGTTTAGCCGGGTCCTATGGCTACACCTTC. This codes for CASSLAGSYGYTF.

The gene calls are TRBV2 and TRBJ2-5, with TRBD2 matching 7 bases. The CDR3 is made up of 15 amino acids. The germline V gene encodes CDR1 SNHLY and CDR2 FYNNEI. J gave up 1 base and V 8 bases, and 10 bases lay outside the gene matches. The CDR3 DNA reads as TGTGCCAGCGCATGGGGAGGGGTCTCCCAAGAGACCCAGTACTTC. The encoded protein is CASAWGGVSQETQYF.

This chain links TRBV24-1 with TRBJ2-7; a weak D match, TRBD2 (6 bases). Germline loops: CDR1 KGHDR, CDR2 SFDVKD. The CDR3 extends over 13 amino acids. Trimming removed 10 bases at V and 0 bases at J, with 12 bases between. The CDR3 bases are TGTGCCACGAGCGGGCCATCCTCCTACGAGCAGTACTTC. It yields the protein CATSGPSSYEQYF.

The rearrangement joins TRBV18 to TRBJ1-6; 8 bases are a match to TRBD1. Trimming cost V 6 bases and J 8 bases; bases outside gene matches: 9. CDR3 length: 15 amino acids. Looked up from germline, CDR1 is KGHSH and CDR2 is LQKENI. The CDR3 here is CASSPQQGEDSPLHF. The CDR3 bases are TGTGCCAGCTCTCCCCAACAGGGGGAGGATTCACCCCTCCACTTT.

The chain combines TRBV9 with TRBJ2-1, with TRBD2 matching over 11 bases. Germline values: CDR1 SGDLS, CDR2 YYNGEE. The CDR3 totals 15 residues. Losses at the gene ends were 3 bases for V and 5 bases for J; bases not matched to a gene: 4. CDR3 in amino acids: CASSASTSGDNEQFF. DNA for the CDR3: TGTGCCAGCAGCGCCTCGACTAGCGGGGACAATGAGCAGTTCTTC.

This chain joins TRBV20-1 and TRBJ1-2, with TRBD1 identical over 8 bases. Germline-derived CDR1 and CDR2 are DFQATT and SNEGSKA (reference sequence). This CDR3 contains 11 residues. The J segment lost 10 bases and the V segment lost 5 bases, leaving 6 bases of the junction unmatched. As DNA, the CDR3 is TGCAGTGCTTCGGACAGGGATGACTACACCTTC. As protein: CSASDRDDYTF.

This rearrangement joins TRBV29-1 to TRBJ2-3; tentatively, D is TRBD1 (6 bases). From germline, CDR1 is SQVTM and CDR2 ANQGSEA. The CDR3 has 12 residues. The germline V and J ends were trimmed by 5 bases and 2 bases, with 8 bases remaining between them. The CDR3 loop reads CSVRTDTDTQYF. In nucleotides, the CDR3 is TGCAGCGTTAGGACAGACACAGATACGCAGTATTTT.

The V gene is TRBV5-6, the J gene TRBJ2-6; 11 positions agree with TRBD2. V was clipped by 4 bases and J by 0 bases; unmatched bases: 3. Per the germline V gene, CDR1 is SGHDT and CDR2 is YYEEEE. This CDR3 comprises 17 residues. CDR3 nucleotide sequence: TGTGCCAGCAGCCTACTAGCGGGGGACTCTGGGGCCAACGTCCTGACTTTC. This codes for CASSLLAGDSGANVLTF.

This clone was seen just once. The rearrangement uses TRBV4-1 and TRBJ2-1; D is ambiguous. The CDR3 loop spans 12 amino acids. The germline V gene encodes CDR1 MGHRA and CDR2 YSYEKL. Trimming took off 2 bases at V and 6 bases at J, with 5 bases between the two ends. CDR3 nucleotides: TGCGCCAGCAGCCAAATTCTCAATGAGCAGTTCTTC. Translation: CASSQILNEQFF.

DNA for the CDR3: TGTGCCAGCAGTTCAATCCTGGCCAATCTAGGAGATACGCAGTATTTT. Translated: CASSSILANLGDTQYF. The chain carries TRBV27 and TRBJ2-3; D not certain. Trimming left V 4 bases short and J 5 bases short, with 19 bases between. CDR1 is MNHEY and CDR2 is SMNVEV in the germline V gene (reference sequence). The CDR3 has 16 amino acids.

The chain couples TRBV5-1 to TRBJ2-5; 13 positions agree with TRBD2. Per germline, CDR1 SGHRS and CDR2 YFSETQ. The CDR3 is 16 residues long. The junction had 8 bases not matched to a gene; V was cut back by 4 bases and J by 5 bases. As DNA, the CDR3 is TGCGCCAGCAGCCTTTCCGGACTAGCGGGGGCGGAGACCCAGTACTTC. Amino acid sequence: CASSLSGLAGAETQYF.

The chain employs TRBV5-4 and TRBJ2-7; 8 bases align to TRBD1. CDR1 and CDR2 (germline): SGHNT, YYREEE (reference sequence). J lost 5 bases, V lost 3 bases, and 7 bases had no gene match. This CDR3 comprises 14 residues. The CDR3 region has the DNA TGTGCCAGCAGCTCGCGACAGGGGTTGGACGAGCAGTACTTC. It specifies CASSSRQGLDEQYF.

CDR3 sequence (DNA): TGTGCCAGCAGTTACCGGCCGGAGCGGGGAAGCACAGATACGCAGTATTTT. Its translation is CASSYRPERGSTDTQYF. The V call is TRBV6-2 or TRBV6-3, the J call TRBJ2-3; 7 nucleotides line up with TRBD2. The CDR3 covers 17 residues. Germline CDR1 is MNHEY and CDR2 is SVGEGT. Trimming took 2 bases from V and 0 from J; bases not matched to a gene: 8.

This clone was observed a few times. The gene calls are TRBV9 and TRBJ1-2, with a weak D call TRBD1 (5 bases). Germline loops: CDR1 SGDLS, CDR2 YYNGEE. This CDR3 is built from 16 residues. Deletions cut 4 bases from V and 5 bases from J, with 21 bases between. The CDR3 DNA follows: TGTGCCAGCAGCACGACAGCCCACGTGGCAGAGTATGGCTACACCTTC. Protein: CASSTTAHVAEYGYTF.

The chain uses TRBV9 and TRBJ1-1; the D is unclear. The V and J ends lost 0 bases and 6 bases respectively, with 9 bases between them. This CDR3 region has 13 residues. Per the germline V gene, CDR1 is SGDLS and CDR2 is YYNGEE. CDR3 DNA sequence: TGTGCCAGCAGCGTAGAACCCCAGTCTGAAGCTTTCTTT. Its protein product is CASSVEPQSEAFF.

This sequence joins TRBV28 and TRBJ1-4; the D is unclear. This CDR3 spans 12 amino acids. Germline V gives CDR1 MDHEN, CDR2 SYDVKM. Between the trimmed V and J ends, which lost 6 bases and 3 bases, there was a span of 5 bases. Written as DNA, the CDR3 is TGTGCCAGCAGGGAGGCTAATGAAAAACTGTTTTTT. This translates into CASREANEKLFF.

The genes are TRBV5-1 and TRBJ2-5, with 12 bases aligning to TRBD2. The germline V gene has CDR1 SGHRS and CDR2 YFSETQ. V gave up 4 bases and J gave up 3 bases; unmatched junction bases: 4. The CDR3 totals 15 residues. This CDR3 reads CASSMGLAGEETQYF. CDR3 in DNA: TGCGCCAGCAGCATGGGACTAGCGGGCGAAGAGACCCAGTACTTC.

This chain connects TRBV3-1 (or the pseudogene TRBV3-2) to TRBJ1-5, with D possibly being TRBD1 (5 bases). Germline V gene sequence: CDR1 LGHDT, CDR2 YNNKEL (reference sequence). The length of the CDR3 is 13 residues. V gave up 2 bases and J gave up 7 bases, with 9 bases separating them. The CDR3 sequence: CASSQRGEQPQHF. The CDR3 DNA reads TGTGCCAGCAGCCAAAGGGGCGAACAGCCCCAGCATTTT.

The chain is built from TRBV3-1 (or the pseudogene TRBV3-2) and TRBJ2-1; 14 bases match TRBD2. Per the germline V gene, CDR1 is LGHDT and CDR2 is YNNKEL (reference sequence). The CDR3 totals 16 residues. V lost 4 bases to trimming and J lost 7 bases; unmatched junction nucleotides: 6. CDR3 DNA sequence: TGTGCCAGCAGCCTGGGACTAGCGGGGGCGAAGAATGAGCAGTTCTTC. Amino acids: CASSLGLAGAKNEQFF.

The CDR3 is CASSDRRTSGGYETQYF. The DNA for the CDR3 is TGTGCCAGCAGTGACAGACGTACTAGCGGGGGGTACGAGACCCAGTACTTC. The chain uses TRBV6-1 and TRBJ2-5; 12 nucleotides line up with TRBD2. J gave up 5 bases and V 3 bases, and 10 bases lay outside the gene matches. CDR1 is MNHNS, CDR2 SASEGT, per germline. The CDR3 is 17 residues long.

The rearrangement links TRBV4-2 to TRBJ2-2, with 10 bases identical to TRBD1. Per the germline V gene, CDR1 is LGHNA and CDR2 is YNFKEQ. With 0 bases clipped from V and 6 bases from J, the junction kept 1 base outside the gene matches. The CDR3 is 15 amino acids. The CDR3 here is CASSQEDRGAGELFF. CDR3 DNA: TGTGCCAGCAGCCAAGAGGACAGGGGGGCCGGGGAGCTGTTTTTT.

This clone has only one observation. V and J are TRBV9 and TRBJ2-3, with TRBD2 matching 9 bases. With V trimmed by 0 bases and J by 3 bases, 5 bases remained unmatched. The length of the CDR3 is 16 residues. From germline, CDR1 is SGDLS and CDR2 YYNGEE. CDR3 residues: CASSVDSGGSTDTQYF. CDR3 nucleotide sequence: TGTGCCAGCAGCGTAGATAGCGGGGGTAGTACAGATACGCAGTATTTT. Supplemented by reference TRBV9 and TRBJ2-3, the full variable domain reads DSGVTQTPKHLITATGQRVTLRCSPRSGDLSVYWYQQSLDQGLQFLIQYYNGEERAKGNILERFSAQQFPDLHSELNLSSLELGDSALYFCASSVDSGGSTDTQYFGPGTRLTVL.